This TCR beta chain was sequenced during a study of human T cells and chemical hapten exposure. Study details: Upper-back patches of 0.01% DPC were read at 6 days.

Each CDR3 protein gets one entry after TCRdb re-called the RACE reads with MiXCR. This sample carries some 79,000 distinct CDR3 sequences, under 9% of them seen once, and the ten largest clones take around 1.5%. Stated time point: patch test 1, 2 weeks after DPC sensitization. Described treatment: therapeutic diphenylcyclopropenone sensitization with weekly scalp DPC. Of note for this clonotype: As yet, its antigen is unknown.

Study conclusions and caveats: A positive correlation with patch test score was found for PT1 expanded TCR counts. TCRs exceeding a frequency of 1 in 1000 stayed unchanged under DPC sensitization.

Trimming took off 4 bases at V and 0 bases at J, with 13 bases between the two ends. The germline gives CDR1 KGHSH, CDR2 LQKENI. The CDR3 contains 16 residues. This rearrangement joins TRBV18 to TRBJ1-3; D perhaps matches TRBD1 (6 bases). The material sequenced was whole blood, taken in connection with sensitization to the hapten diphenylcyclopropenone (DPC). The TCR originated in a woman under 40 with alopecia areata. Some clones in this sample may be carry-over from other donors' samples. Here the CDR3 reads CASSRTGSLSGNTIYF. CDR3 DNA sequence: TGTGCCAGCTCACGTACAGGGAGTCTCTCTGGAAACACCATATATTTT.